Listed below are T cell receptor beta chains from one sample, sequenced in a study of tumor-infiltrating lymphocytes in primary liver carcinoma. One entry per CDR3 protein results from TCRdb running MiXCR on the multiplex PCR reads. The data contain approximately 330,000 distinct CDR3 sequences, 65% of them singletons. Sequenced material: peripheral blood. Receptor source: a man in his forties with primary liver carcinoma and hepatitis B virus infection. The CDR3 runs from the conserved cysteine through the conserved F or W. D genes are given only for firm matches. Rows give clone size only sometimes, using once, few, many, or a class for an expanded clone.

d_call,clone_size,v_call,j_call,cdr3_aa,cdr3_nt
TRBD1,.,TRBV5-1,TRBJ1-5,CASSEQGASNQSQHF,TGCGCCAGCTCGGAACAGGGGGCAAGCAATCAGTCCCAGCATTTT
.,.,TRBV29-1,TRBJ2-1,CSVEDRVRDEKFF,TGCAGCGTTGAAGATCGAGTTCGGGATGAGAAGTTCTTC
.,.,TRBV24-1,TRBJ2-1,CATSIAWNNVQFF,TGTGCCACCAGTATTGCTTGGAACAATGTGCAGTTCTTC
.,many,TRBV11-3,TRBJ2-2,CASSSNSKSVTGELFF,TGTGCCAGCAGCTCCAATAGCAAGAGTGTCACCGGGGAGCTGTTTTTT
.,.,TRBV11-1,TRBJ2-1,CASSLGSFSYEQFF,TGTGCCAGCAGCTTGGGCAGTTTCTCCTACGAGCAGTTCTTC
TRBD2,.,TRBV20-1,TRBJ2-3,CSPGTSGNTDTQYF,TGCAGTCCCGGGACTAGCGGGAACACAGATACGCAGTATTTT
.,many,TRBV6-5,TRBJ2-7,CASSYSPGSSYEQYF,TGTGCCAGCAGTTACTCGCCGGGAAGCTCCTACGAGCAGTACTTC
.,.,TRBV29-1,TRBJ1-2,CSVSYGHTNCGYTF,TGCAGCGTCTCCTATGGACATACGAACTGTGGCTACACCTTC
.,.,TRBV5-5,TRBJ2-7,CASSLALRLPSSEQYF,TGTGCCAGCAGCTTGGCCTTGCGACTACCTAGTAGCGAGCAGTACTTC
.,.,TRBV5-6,TRBJ2-2,CASSTKGVTWELFF,TGTGCCAGCAGCACCAAAGGGGTCACCTGGGAGCTGTTTTTT
.,few,TRBV28,TRBJ2-7,CASSLSGPGQGGEQYF,TGTGCCAGCAGTTTATCTGGACCGGGGCAGGGTGGCGAGCAGTACTTC
.,few,TRBV5-6,TRBJ1-1,CASRRSAMNTEAFF,TGTGCCAGCAGGCGGTCAGCAATGAACACTGAAGCTTTCTTT
.,.,TRBV11-2,TRBJ2-5,CASSKIAQETQYF,TGTGCCAGCAGCAAAATAGCCCAAGAGACCCAGTACTTC
TRBD2,few,TRBV11-2,TRBJ2-3,CASSSPGLAGVDTRYF,TGTGCCAGCAGCTCCCCGGGACTAGCGGGAGTGGATACGCGGTATTTT
.,.,TRBV29-1,TRBJ2-1,CSVSGTLAEYNKQFF,TGCAGCGTATCCGGGACTCTCGCGGAGTACAATAAGCAGTTCTTC
.,.,TRBV11-2,TRBJ2-5,CPNRLEGGGLRETQYF,TGTCCCAACAGGTTGGAAGGAGGCGGACTCCGGGAGACCCAGTACTTC
TRBD1,.,TRBV11-1,TRBJ1-2,CASFQGGSNYGYTF,TGTGCCAGCTTCCAGGGGGGTTCCAACTATGGCTACACCTTC
TRBD1,many,TRBV6-5,TRBJ1-5,CASSWDSNSNQPQHF,TGTGCCAGCAGTTGGGACAGTAATAGCAATCAGCCCCAGCATTTT
.,many,TRBV6-5,TRBJ2-4,CASSYAGAKNIQYF,TGTGCCAGCAGTTACGCAGGAGCCAAAAACATTCAGTACTTC
.,few,TRBV5-8,TRBJ1-1,CASSRAGANTEAFF,TGTGCCAGCAGCCGGGCGGGTGCGAACACTGAAGCTTTCTTT
.,.,TRBV6-2/TRBV6-3,TRBJ1-1,CVSSLGKGRSKHEAFF,TGTGTCAGCAGTTTAGGAAAGGGACGTAGCAAGCATGAAGCTTTCTTT
TRBD1,many,TRBV14,TRBJ2-1,CASSQGYRTGTYNEQFF,TGTGCCAGCAGCCAAGGTTACCGGACAGGAACCTACAATGAGCAGTTCTTC
.,.,TRBV6-5,TRBJ1-2,CSSSYNREDYGYTF,TGTTCCAGCAGTTACAACAGGGAGGACTATGGCTACACCTTC
TRBD2,.,TRBV11-1,TRBJ2-1,CASSGDMVNNEQFF,TGTGCCAGTAGCGGGGACATGGTTAACAATGAGCAGTTCTTC
.,.,TRBV6-1,TRBJ2-7,CASSEEPGRTYEQYF,TGTGCCAGCAGTGAAGAACCGGGACGGACCTACGAGCAGTACTTC
.,many,TRBV12-3/TRBV12-4,TRBJ2-2,CASRVREMSGELFF,TGTGCCAGCCGTGTCCGTGAGATGAGCGGGGAGCTGTTTTTT
TRBD2,many,TRBV6-5,TRBJ2-1,CASSVTSGNGGEQFF,TGTGCCAGCAGTGTTACTAGCGGGAATGGGGGTGAGCAGTTCTTC
.,many,TRBV6-6,TRBJ1-2,CASSYSSPNYGYTF,TGTGCCAGCAGTTACTCGAGTCCGAACTATGGCTACACCTTC
TRBD1,.,TRBV11-2,TRBJ1-2,CASNSLGQGARGYTF,TGTGCCAGCAACTCTCTCGGACAGGGGGCGCGTGGATACACCTTC
TRBD1,.,TRBV12-3/TRBV12-4,TRBJ1-6,CASSCGQANSPPHF,TGTGCCAGCAGTTGTGGACAGGCAAATTCACCCCCCCACTTT
.,.,TRBV4-2,TRBJ2-1,CASSLGHSDNEQF,TGTGCCAGCAGCCTAGGGCACAGCGACAATGAGCAGTTC
.,many,TRBV6-1,TRBJ2-5,CASSDQRWETQYF,TGTGCCAGCAGTGATCAAAGGTGGGAGACCCAGTACTTC
.,many,TRBV12-3/TRBV12-4,TRBJ2-3,CASSPRDRDTQYF,TGTGCCAGCAGTCCAAGAGATAGGGATACGCAGTATTTT